This entry is about one TCR beta chain. The repertoire was sequenced with immunoSEQ multiplex PCR; TCRdb's copy has only in-frame clones and lacks some. The table lists approximately 230,000 clones, about 80% of them singletons. The data originate from a study of blood T cell repertoires in COVID-19. Germline V lookup: CDR1 SNHLY, CDR2 FYNNEI. The CDR3 contains 15 residues. The V segment lost 3 bases and the J segment 11 bases; nucleotides outside the gene matches: 14. Sequencing was done on a sample of PBMCs or T cells enriched from blood (not recorded which). V usage is TRBV2 and J usage is TRBJ2-7; the match to TRBD1 covers 9 bases. The TCR was taken from a man aged 35 to 55 who had recovered from COVID-19. In DNA, the CDR3 is TGTGCCAGCAGTGATATAGGGACAGGGATGGTGGAGGAGTACTTC. Its translation: CASSDIGTGMVEEYF.